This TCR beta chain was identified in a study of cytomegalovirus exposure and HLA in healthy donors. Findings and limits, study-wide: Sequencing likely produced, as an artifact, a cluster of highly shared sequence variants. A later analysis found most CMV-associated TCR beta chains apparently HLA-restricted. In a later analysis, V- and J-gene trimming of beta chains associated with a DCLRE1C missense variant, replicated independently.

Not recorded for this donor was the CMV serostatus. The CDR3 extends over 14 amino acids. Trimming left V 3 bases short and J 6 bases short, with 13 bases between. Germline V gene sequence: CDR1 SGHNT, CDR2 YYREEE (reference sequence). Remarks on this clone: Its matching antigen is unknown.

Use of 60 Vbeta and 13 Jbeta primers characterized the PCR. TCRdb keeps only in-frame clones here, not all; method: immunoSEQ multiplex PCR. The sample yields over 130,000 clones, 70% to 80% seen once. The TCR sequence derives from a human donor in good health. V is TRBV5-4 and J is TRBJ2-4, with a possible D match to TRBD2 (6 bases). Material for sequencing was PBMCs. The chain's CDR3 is CASSSQGLPNIQYF. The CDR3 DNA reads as TGTGCCAGCAGCTCCCAGGGACTGCCAAACATTCAGTACTTC.